This T cell receptor beta chain is from a study of control samples from healthy donors and cancer patients. This table comes from immunoSEQ multiplex PCR, and its TCRdb copy is limited to in-frame clones, with some not included. The data hold more than 85,000 clones, with 75% to 95% observed a single time. Per germline, CDR1 MNHNY and CDR2 SVGAGI (reference sequence). The CDR3 spans 14 residues. Between the trimmed V and J ends, which lost 2 bases and 1 base, there was a span of 7 bases. The clonotype comes from a human donor in good health. The donor label of this sample is uncertain. The chain couples TRBV6-6 to TRBJ2-3; D is ambiguous. The sequenced sample consisted of blood. In DNA form, the CDR3 reads TGTGCCAGCAGTTACAGGGTCGGCACAGATACGCAGTATTTT. It codes for CASSYRVGTDTQYF.